This T cell receptor beta chain was observed in a study of CD8 T cells in Susac syndrome. CD8+ and CD4+ T cells circulating in blood were sequenced for TCR beta. CDR3 length equals 15 residues. Trimming left V 0 bases short and J 6 bases short, with 13 bases between. Germline CDR1 and CDR2: MNHEY and SVGAGI. RNA totalling roughly 0.5 to 1 ug underwent reverse transcription with random hexamers. Amplification of TCR beta CDR3 used immunoSEQ multiplex PCR across 54 Vbeta and 13 Jbeta. TCRdb called the immunoSEQ multiplex PCR reads again in MiXCR, with one record for every CDR3 protein. This repertoire shows 150,000 to 200,000 distinct CDR3 sequences, roughly 92% found once; its top ten account for roughly 0.098%.

The sequence was collected from a human donor with multiple sclerosis. The chain recombines TRBV6-5 with TRBJ2-3, with D tentatively TRBD1 (5 bases). The sequenced sample was CD4+ T cells from PBMCs. CDR3 region: CASSYSGPPRDTQYF. CDR3 bases: TGTGCCAGCAGTTACTCGGGGCCCCCGCGGGATACGCAGTATTTT.